Below, 3 T cell receptor beta chains from the same sample are listed, as sequenced in a study of blood T cell repertoires in COVID-19. Measured with immunoSEQ multiplex PCR; TCRdb has only the in-frame clones, and not every one. This sample has about 74,000 clones, with approximately 90% found just once. The sequencing input was peripheral blood. The receptors originated from a man between 50 and 59 years old with COVID-19, enrolled during active disease.

This clone has just one count. The sample contains more than one DNA sequence encoding this CDR3. The rearrangement joins TRBV5-5 to TRBJ2-3; D possibly corresponds to TRBD2 (5 bases). V was shortened by 2 bases and J by 0 bases, with 10 bases between the two germline ends. The CDR3 length is 15 residues. The germline V gene encodes CDR1 SGHKS and CDR2 YYEKEE (reference sequence). The CDR3: CASSLEAVSTDTQYF. The CDR3 bases are TGTGCCAGCAGCTTAGAAGCGGTCAGCACAGATACGCAGTATTTT.

The chain carries TRBV5-4 and TRBJ2-5, with D possibly being TRBD2 (6 bases). Between the trimmed V and J ends, which lost 1 base and 7 bases, there was a span of 14 bases. The CDR3 has 14 residues. From germline, CDR1 is SGHNT and CDR2 YYREEE (reference sequence). CDR3 loop: CASSLSGTGGTQYF. The CDR3 nucleotides read TGTGCCAGCAGCTTGTCCGGGACTGGAGGGACCCAGTACTTC.

The V call is TRBV7-3, the J call TRBJ2-1, with a tentative D call TRBD2 (6 bases). Germline V gives CDR1 SGHTA, CDR2 FQGTGA. The CDR3 spans 15 residues. V lost 5 bases and J 9 bases, leaving 20 bases between the germline ends. CDR3 residues: CASSPTGDGYTEQFF. The DNA of the CDR3 is TGTGCCAGCAGCCCGACGGGAGACGGGTATACTGAGCAGTTCTTC. Full variable domain (outside the CDR3, taken from reference TRBV7-3 and TRBJ2-1): GAGVSQTPSNKVTEKGKYVELRCDPISGHTALYWYRQSLGQGPEFLIYFQGTGAADDSGLPNDRFFAVRPEGSVSTLKIQRTERGDSAVYLCASSPTGDGYTEQFFGPGTRLTVL.